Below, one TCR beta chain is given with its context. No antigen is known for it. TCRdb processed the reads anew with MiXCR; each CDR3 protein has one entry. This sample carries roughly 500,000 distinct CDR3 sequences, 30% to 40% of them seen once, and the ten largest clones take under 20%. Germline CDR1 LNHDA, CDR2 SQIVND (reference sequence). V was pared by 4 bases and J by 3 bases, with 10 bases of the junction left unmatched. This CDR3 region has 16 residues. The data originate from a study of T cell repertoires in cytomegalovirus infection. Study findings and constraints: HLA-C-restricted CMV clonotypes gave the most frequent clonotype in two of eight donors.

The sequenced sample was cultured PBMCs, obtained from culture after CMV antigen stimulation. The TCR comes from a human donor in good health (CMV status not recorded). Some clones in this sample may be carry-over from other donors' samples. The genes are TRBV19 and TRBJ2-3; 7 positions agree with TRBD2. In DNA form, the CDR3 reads TGTGCCAGTAGTACCCGGCGGGGGATTCGGACAGATACGCAGTATTTT. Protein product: CASSTRRGIRTDTQYF.